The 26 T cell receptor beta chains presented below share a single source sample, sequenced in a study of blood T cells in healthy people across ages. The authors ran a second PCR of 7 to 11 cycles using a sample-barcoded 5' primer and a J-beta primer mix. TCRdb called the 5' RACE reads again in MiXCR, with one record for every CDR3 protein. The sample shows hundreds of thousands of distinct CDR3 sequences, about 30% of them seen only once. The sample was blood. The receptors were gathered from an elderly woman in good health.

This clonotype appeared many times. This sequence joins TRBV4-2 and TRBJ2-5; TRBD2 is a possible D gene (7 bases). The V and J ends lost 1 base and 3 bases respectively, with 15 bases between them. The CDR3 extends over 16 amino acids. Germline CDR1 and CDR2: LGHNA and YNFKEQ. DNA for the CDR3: TGTGCCAGCAGCCAAGGGGACGGGGGGCCTGAAGAGACCCAGTACTTC. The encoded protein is CASSQGDGGPEETQYF.

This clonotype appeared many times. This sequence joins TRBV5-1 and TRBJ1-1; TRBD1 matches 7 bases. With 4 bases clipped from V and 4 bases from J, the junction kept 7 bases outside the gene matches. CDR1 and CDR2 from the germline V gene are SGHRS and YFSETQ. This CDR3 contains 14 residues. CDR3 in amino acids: CASSLTTGATEAFF. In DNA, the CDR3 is TGCGCCAGCAGCCTAACCACAGGGGCCACTGAAGCTTTCTTT.

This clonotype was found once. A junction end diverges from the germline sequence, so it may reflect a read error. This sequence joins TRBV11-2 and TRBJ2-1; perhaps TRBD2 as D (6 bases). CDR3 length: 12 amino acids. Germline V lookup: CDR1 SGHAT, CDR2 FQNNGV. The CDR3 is CASSPGGNEQVF. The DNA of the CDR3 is TGTGCCAGCAGCCCTGGGGGGAATGAGCAGGTCTTC.

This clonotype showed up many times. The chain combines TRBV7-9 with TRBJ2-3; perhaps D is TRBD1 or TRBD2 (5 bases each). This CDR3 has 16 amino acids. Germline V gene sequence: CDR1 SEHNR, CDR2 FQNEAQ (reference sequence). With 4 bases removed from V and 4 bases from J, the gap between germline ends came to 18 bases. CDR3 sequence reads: CASSSGRRGAADTQYF. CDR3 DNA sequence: TGTGCCAGCAGCTCTGGGCGACGGGGCGCCGCAGATACGCAGTATTTT. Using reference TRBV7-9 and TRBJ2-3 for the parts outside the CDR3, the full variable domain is DTGVSQNPRHKITKRGQNVTFRCDPISEHNRLYWYRQTLGQGPEFLTYFQNEAQLEKSRLLSDRFSAERPKGSFSTLEIQRTEQGDSAMYLCASSSGRRGAADTQYFGPGTRLTVL.

The CDR3, as DNA: TGTGCCAGCAGCGTAGGTATTCGGGACAGGGAAACTGAAGCTTTCTTT. Its protein is CASSVGIRDRETEAFF. V and J are TRBV9 and TRBJ1-1, with TRBD1 matching over 9 bases. The germline gives CDR1 SGDLS, CDR2 YYNGEE. The V segment lost 0 bases and the J segment 5 bases; nucleotides outside the gene matches: 8. There are 16 residues in the CDR3.

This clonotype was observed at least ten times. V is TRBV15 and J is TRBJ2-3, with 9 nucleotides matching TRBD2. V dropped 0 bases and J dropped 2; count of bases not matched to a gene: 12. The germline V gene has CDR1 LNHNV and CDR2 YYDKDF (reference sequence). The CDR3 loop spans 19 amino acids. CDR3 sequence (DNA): TGTGCCACCAGCAGAGATTTGGGCGGGGGGGTTTTTCACACAGATACGCAGTATTTT. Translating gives CATSRDLGGGVFHTDTQYF.

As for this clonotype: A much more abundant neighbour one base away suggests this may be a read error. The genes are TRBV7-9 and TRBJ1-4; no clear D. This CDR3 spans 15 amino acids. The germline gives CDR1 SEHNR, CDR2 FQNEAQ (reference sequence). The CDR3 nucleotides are TGTGTCAGCAGCCACCGCAGTCCGACTAATGAAAAACTGTTTTTT. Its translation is CVSSHRSPTNEKLFF.

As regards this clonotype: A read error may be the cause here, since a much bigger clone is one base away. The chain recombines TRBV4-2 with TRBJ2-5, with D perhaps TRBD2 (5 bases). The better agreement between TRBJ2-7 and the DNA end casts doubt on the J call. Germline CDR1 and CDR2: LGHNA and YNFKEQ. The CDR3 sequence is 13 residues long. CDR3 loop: CASSQVGNYEQYF. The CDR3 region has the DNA TGTGCCAGCAGCCAAGTCGGGAACTACGAGCAGTACTTC.

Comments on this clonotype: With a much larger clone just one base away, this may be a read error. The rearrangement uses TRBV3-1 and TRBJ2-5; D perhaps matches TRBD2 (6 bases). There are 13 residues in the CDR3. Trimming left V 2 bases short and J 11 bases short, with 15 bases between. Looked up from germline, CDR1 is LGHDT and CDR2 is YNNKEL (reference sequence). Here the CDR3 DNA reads TGTGCCAGCAGCCAACGGACTACCAATGAGCAGTACTTC. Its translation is CASSQRTTNEQYF.

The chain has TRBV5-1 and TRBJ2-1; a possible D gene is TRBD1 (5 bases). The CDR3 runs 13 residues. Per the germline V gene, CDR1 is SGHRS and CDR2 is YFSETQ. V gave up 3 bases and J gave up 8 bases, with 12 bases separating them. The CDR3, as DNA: TGCGCCAGCAGCTCGGAGATAGGGGATGAGCAGTTCTTC. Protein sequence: CASSSEIGDEQFF.

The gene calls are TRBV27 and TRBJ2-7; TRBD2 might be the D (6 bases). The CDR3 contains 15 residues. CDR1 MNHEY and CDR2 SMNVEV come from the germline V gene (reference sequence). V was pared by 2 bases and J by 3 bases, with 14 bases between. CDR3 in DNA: TGTGCCAGCAGTTTAGGAGGGTTAACCTACTACGAGCAGTACTTC. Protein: CASSLGGLTYYEQYF.

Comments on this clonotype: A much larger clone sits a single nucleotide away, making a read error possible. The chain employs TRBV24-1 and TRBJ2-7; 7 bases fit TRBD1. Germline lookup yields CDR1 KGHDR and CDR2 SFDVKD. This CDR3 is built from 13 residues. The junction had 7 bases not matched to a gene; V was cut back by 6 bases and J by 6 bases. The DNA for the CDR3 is TGTGCCACCAGTTTAGGGGGCAAAGGCGAGCAGTACTTC. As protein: CATSLGGKGEQYF.

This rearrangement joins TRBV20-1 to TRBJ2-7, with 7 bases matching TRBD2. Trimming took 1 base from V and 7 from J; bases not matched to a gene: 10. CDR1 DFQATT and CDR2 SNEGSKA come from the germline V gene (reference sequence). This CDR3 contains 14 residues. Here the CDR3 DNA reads TGCAGTGCTAGAGGTCTAGCGGACTACAATGAGCAGTACTTC. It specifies CSARGLADYNEQYF.

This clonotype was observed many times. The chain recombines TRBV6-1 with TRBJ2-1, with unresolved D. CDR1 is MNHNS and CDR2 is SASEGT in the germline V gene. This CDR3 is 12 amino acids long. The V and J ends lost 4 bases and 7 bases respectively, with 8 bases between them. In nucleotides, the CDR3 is TGTGCCAGCAGTGGGGCGTCTAATGAGCAGTTCTTC. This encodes CASSGASNEQFF.

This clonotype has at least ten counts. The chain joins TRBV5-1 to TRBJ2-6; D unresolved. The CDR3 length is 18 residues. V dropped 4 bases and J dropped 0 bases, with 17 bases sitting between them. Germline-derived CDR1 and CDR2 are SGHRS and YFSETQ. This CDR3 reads CASSEGSVAPSGANVLTF. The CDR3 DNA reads TGCGCCAGCAGCGAAGGATCCGTCGCCCCCTCTGGGGCCAACGTCCTGACTTTC.

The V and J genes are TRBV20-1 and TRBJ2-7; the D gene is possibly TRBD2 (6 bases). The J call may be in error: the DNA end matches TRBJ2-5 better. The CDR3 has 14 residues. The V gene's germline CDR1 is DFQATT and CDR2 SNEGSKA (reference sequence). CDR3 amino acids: CSARGLDKMGTQYF. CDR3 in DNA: TGCAGTGCTAGGGGACTGGATAAGATGGGGACCCAGTACTTC.

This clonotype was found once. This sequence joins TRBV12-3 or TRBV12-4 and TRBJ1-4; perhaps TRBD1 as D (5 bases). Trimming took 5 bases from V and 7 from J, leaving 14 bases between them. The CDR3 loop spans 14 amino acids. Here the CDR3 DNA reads TGTGCCAGCAGTCCGTGGGGGATGGCTGAAAAACTGTTTTTT. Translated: CASSPWGMAEKLFF.

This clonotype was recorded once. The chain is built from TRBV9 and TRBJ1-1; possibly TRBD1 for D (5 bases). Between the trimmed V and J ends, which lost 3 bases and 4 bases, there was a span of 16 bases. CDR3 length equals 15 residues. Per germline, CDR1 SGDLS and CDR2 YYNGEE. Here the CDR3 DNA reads TGTGCCAGCAGCGCGGGGGAGGCTTGGGGCACTGAAGCTTTCTTT. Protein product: CASSAGEAWGTEAFF.

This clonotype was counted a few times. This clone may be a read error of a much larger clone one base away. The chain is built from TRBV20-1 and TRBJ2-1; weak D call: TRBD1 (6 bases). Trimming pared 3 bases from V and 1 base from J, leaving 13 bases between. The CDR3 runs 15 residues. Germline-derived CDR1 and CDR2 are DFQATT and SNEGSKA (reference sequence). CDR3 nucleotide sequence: TGCAGTGCTAGTACAGGGACCCATTCCTACAATGAGCAGTTCTTC. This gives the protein CSASTGTHSYNEQFF.

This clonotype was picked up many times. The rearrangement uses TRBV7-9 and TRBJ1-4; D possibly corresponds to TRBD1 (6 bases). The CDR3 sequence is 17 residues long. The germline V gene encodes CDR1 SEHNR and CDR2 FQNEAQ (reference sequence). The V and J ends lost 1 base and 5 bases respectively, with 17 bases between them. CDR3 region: CASSLVGQGTGNEKLFF. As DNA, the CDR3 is TGTGCCAGCAGCTTAGTCGGCCAGGGGACCGGGAATGAAAAACTGTTTTTT.

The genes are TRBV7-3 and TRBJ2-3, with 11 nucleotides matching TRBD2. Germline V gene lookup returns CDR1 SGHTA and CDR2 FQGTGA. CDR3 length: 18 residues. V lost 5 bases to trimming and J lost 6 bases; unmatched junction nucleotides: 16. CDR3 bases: TGTGCCAGCAGCCCCCGGGGACTAGCGGCCCCTGGGGAGGATACGCAGTATTTT. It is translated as CASSPRGLAAPGEDTQYF.

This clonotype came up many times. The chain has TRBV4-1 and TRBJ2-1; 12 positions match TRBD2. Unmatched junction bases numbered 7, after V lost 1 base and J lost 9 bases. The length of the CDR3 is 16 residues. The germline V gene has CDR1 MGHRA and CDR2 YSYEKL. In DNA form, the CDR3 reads TGCGCCAGCAGCCAAGGACTAGCGGGGGTGGCGGGTGAGCAGTTCTTC. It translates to CASSQGLAGVAGEQFF.

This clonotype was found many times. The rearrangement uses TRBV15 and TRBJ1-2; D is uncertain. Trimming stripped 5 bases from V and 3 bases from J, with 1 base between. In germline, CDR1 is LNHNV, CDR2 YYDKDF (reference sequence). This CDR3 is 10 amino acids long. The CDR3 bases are TGTGCCACCAGCTACTATGGCTACACCTTC. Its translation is CATSYYGYTF.

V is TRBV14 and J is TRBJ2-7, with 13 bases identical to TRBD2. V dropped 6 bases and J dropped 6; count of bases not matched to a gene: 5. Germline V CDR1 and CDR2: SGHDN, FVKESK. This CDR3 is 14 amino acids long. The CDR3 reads CASRTSGGASEQYF. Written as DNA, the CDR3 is TGTGCCAGCAGAACTAGCGGGGGGGCGAGCGAGCAGTACTTC.

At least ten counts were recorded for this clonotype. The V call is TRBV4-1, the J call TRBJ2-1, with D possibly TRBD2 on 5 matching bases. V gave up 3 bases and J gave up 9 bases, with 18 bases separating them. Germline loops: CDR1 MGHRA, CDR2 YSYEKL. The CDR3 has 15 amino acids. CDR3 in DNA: TGCGCCAGCAGCCACGCCCCCCGGGATACCGGTGAGCAGTTCTTC. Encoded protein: CASSHAPRDTGEQFF.

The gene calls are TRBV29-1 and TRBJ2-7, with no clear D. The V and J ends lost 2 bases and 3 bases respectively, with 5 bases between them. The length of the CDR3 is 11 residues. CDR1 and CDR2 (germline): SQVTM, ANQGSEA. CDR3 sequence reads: CSVEISYEQYF. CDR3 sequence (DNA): TGCAGCGTTGAAATAAGCTACGAGCAGTACTTC.